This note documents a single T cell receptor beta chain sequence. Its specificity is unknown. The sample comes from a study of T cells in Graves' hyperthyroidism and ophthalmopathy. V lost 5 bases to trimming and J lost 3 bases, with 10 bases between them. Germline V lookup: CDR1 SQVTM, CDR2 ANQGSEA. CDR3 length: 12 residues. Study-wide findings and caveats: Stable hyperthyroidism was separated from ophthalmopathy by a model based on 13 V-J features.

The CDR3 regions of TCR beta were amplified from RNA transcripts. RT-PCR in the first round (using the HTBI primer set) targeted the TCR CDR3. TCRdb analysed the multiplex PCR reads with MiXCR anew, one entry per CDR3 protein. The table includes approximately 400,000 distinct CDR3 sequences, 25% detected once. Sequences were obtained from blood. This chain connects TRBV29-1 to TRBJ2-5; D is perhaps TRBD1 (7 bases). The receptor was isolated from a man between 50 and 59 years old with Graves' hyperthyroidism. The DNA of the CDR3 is TGCAGCGTTAGCAGGGGGGAAGAGACCCAGTACTTC. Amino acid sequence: CSVSRGEETQYF.